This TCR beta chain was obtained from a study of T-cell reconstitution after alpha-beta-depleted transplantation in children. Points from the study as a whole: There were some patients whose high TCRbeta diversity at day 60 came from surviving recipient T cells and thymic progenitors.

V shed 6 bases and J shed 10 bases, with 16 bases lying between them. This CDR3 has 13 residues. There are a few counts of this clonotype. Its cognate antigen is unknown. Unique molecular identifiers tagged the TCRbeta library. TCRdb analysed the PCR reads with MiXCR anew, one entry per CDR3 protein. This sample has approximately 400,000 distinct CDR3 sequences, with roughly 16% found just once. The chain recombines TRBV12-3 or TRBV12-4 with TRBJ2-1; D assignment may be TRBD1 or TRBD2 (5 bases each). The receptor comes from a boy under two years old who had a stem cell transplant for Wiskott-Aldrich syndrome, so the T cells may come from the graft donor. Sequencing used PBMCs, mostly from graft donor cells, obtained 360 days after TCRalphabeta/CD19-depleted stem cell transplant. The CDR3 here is CASRDTRYGEQFF. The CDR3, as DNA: TGTGCCAGCAGGGACACTAGATATGGCGAGCAGTTCTTC.